This T cell receptor (beta chain) was captured by sequencing in a study of CD4 T cells in relation to SARS-CoV-2 and coronaviruses. Study-wide background: Negative control cultures got HIV-1 Nef peptides or no peptide.

Produced via immunoSEQ multiplex PCR; TCRdb's table is partial and in-frame only. The sample has some 22,000 clones, roughly 72% seen once. Comment on this clone: Its antigen is undetermined.

Unexposed donor CD4+ T cells date from about 2011-2018, before the COVID-19 pandemic. The cells were cultured for about ten days before CD4+ T cells were isolated. As cell numbers allowed, unexposed-donor CD4+ T cells faced SARS-CoV-2 S/N and four cold-coronavirus spikes. Each well had about 2.2 million PBMCs in approximately 5.1% human AB serum with IL-2. This CDR3 region has 15 residues. V was pared by 7 bases and J by 0 bases, with 16 bases between. Germline assignment: CDR1 SGHNT and CDR2 YYREEE (reference sequence). The sequence came from a human donor in good health. Sequences were obtained from CD4+ T cells from PBMCs, cultured in vitro. This chain connects TRBV5-4 to TRBJ1-1, with D possibly being TRBD1 (5 bases). This chain's CDR3 is CASARGTLMNTEAFF. In DNA form, the CDR3 reads TGTGCCAGCGCAAGGGGAACTCTCATGAACACTGAAGCTTTCTTT.